The T cell receptor (beta chain) described here comes from a study of OX40 agonist ivuxolimab in advanced cancers. Germline values: CDR1 SGHKS, CDR2 YYEKEE (reference sequence). Deletions cut 4 bases from V and 5 bases from J, with 3 bases between. There are 11 residues in the CDR3. Sequenced by immunoSEQ multiplex PCR; TCRdb stores in-frame clones only, minus some. This sample has about 46,000 clones; about 79% occur once, and the top ten carry more than 1.5%. The sequencing used CD4+ or CD8+ T cells sorted from blood, collected in a trial of the OX40 agonist ivuxolimab. The sequence was obtained from an adult with an advanced solid tumor such as melanoma, head and neck, liver or kidney cancer. The chain employs TRBV5-5 and TRBJ2-2, with D unresolved. CDR3 DNA: TGTGCCAGCAGCAAGACCGGGGAGCTGTTTTTT. Amino acid sequence: CASSKTGELFF.